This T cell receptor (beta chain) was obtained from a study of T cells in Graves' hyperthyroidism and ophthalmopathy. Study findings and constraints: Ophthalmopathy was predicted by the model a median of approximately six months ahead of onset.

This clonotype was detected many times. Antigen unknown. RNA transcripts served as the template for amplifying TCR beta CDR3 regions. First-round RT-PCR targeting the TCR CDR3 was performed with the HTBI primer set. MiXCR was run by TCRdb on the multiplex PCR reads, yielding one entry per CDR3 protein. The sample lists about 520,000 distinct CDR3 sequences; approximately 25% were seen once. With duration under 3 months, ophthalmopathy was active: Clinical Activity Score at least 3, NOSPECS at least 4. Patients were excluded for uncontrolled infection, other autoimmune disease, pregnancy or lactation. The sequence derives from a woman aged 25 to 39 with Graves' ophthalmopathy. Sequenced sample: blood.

The CDR3 DNA is TGTGCCAGCAGTTCTACTTGGGTATCAGGCGAGCAGTACTTC. This encodes CASSSTWVSGEQYF. The chain has TRBV6-5 and TRBJ2-7; D not certain. The V and J ends lost 4 bases and 6 bases respectively, with 16 bases between them. The germline V gene has CDR1 MNHEY and CDR2 SVGAGI. The CDR3 has 14 residues.